One and the same sample provided the 32 T cell receptor beta chains below, sequenced in a study of T cell responses to AZD1222 COVID-19 vaccine. The assay was immunoSEQ multiplex PCR, and TCRdb's table has in-frame clones only and misses some. Of about 140,000 clones detected, 85% to 90% appear once; the ten largest clones hold about 3.1%. Source: peripheral blood, taken 28 days after the second AZD1222 dose. Every receptor here comes from an adult who received the AZD1222 COVID-19 vaccine.

This chain links TRBV28 with TRBJ1-6; no firm D call. Trimming took off 7 bases at V and 7 bases at J, with 17 bases between the two ends. The germline CDR1 and CDR2 sequences are MDHEN and SYDVKM. The CDR3 length is 15 residues. The CDR3 DNA is TGTGCCAGCACCAACCCTTACAAGGGAAATTCACCCCTCCACTTT. Translating gives CASTNPYKGNSPLHF.

V usage is TRBV19 and J usage is TRBJ1-2; D unresolved. This CDR3 spans 14 amino acids. CDR1 is LNHDA, CDR2 SQIVND, per germline (reference sequence). With 7 bases removed from V and 4 bases from J, the gap between germline ends came to 16 bases. The CDR3 reads CASNDGSSVYGYTF. CDR3 bases: TGTGCCAGTAATGACGGGAGTTCGGTCTATGGCTACACCTTC.

The genes are TRBV5-8 and TRBJ2-7; TRBD1 matches 11 bases. The CDR3 is 16 residues long. V gave up 2 bases and J gave up 2 bases; unmatched junction bases: 6. Germline CDR1 and CDR2: SGHTS and YDEGEE. CDR3 loop: CASSFRRTGGAYEQYF. The DNA of the CDR3 is TGTGCCAGCAGCTTCCGGAGGACAGGGGGCGCCTACGAGCAGTACTTC.

The CDR3 nucleotides are TGTGCCAGCAGTGATACAGGATTCTCTGGCTACACCTTC. Protein sequence: CASSDTGFSGYTF. The rearrangement links TRBV2 to TRBJ1-2; a possible D gene is TRBD1 (5 bases). Trimming pared 3 bases from V and 7 bases from J, leaving 12 bases between. The CDR3 covers 13 residues. Germline loops: CDR1 SNHLY, CDR2 FYNNEI.

The CDR3 loop is CASSQDRGFYGYTF. CDR3 coding DNA: TGTGCCAGCAGCCAAGACAGGGGGTTCTATGGCTACACCTTC. This chain joins TRBV3-1 (or the pseudogene TRBV3-2) and TRBJ1-2, with 7 bases matching TRBD1. Germline CDR1 and CDR2: LGHDT and YNNKEL (reference sequence). V lost 0 bases and J lost 4; bases outside the gene matches: 2. The length of the CDR3 is 14 residues.

This clone was recorded once. This chain links TRBV19 with TRBJ1-1; 9 positions match TRBD1. The CDR3 length is 16 residues. Trimming removed 4 bases from V and 0 bases from J; junction bases left unmatched: 6. Looked up from germline, CDR1 is LNHDA and CDR2 is SQIVND (reference sequence). In DNA form, the CDR3 reads TGTGCCAGTAGTAGTCGGAACAGGGGGCTGAACACTGAAGCTTTCTTT. This encodes CASSSRNRGLNTEAFF.

V is TRBV19 and J is TRBJ1-6; a weak D match, TRBD1 (5 bases). This CDR3 region has 14 residues. Trimming removed 1 base at V and 15 bases at J, with 16 bases between. Germline assignment: CDR1 LNHDA and CDR2 SQIVND (reference sequence). This chain's CDR3 is CASSIGRGGRDLHF. Here the CDR3 DNA reads TGTGCCAGTAGTATAGGTCGGGGGGGAAGGGACCTCCACTTT.

The chain uses TRBV5-1 and TRBJ2-3; D is possibly TRBD1 or TRBD2 (5 bases each). Deletions cut 2 bases from V and 1 base from J, with 14 bases between. The CDR3 consists of 16 residues. Germline V gives CDR1 SGHRS, CDR2 YFSETQ. CDR3 residues: CASSFTALGGTDTQYF. CDR3 in DNA: TGCGCCAGCAGCTTCACAGCCCTGGGGGGCACAGATACGCAGTATTTT.

The chain recombines TRBV30 with TRBJ2-7, with D tentatively TRBD1 or TRBD2 (5 bases each). Germline V gene data show CDR1 as GTSNPN and CDR2 as SVGIG (reference sequence). The length of the CDR3 is 12 residues. With 0 bases removed from V and 8 bases from J, the gap between germline ends came to 11 bases. The DNA of the CDR3 is TGTGCCTGGAGTGTAGGGACCGAGCAGCAGTACTTC. Protein: CAWSVGTEQQYF.

The CDR3 here is CSASPGLAGGGYEQYF. The CDR3 DNA is TGCAGTGCTAGTCCAGGACTAGCGGGGGGTGGCTACGAGCAGTACTTC. This chain joins TRBV20-1 and TRBJ2-7; 14 nucleotides line up with TRBD2. This CDR3 is built from 16 residues. CDR1 is DFQATT and CDR2 is SNEGSKA in the germline V gene (reference sequence). The V gene end was trimmed by 3 bases and the J gene end by 3 bases; junction bases not matched to a gene: 7.

This chain connects TRBV3-1 (or the pseudogene TRBV3-2) to TRBJ2-5; perhaps TRBD2 as D (5 bases). V shed 6 bases and J shed 5 bases, with 16 bases lying between them. The CDR3 spans 14 residues. CDR1 and CDR2 from the germline V gene are LGHDT and YNNKEL (reference sequence). This CDR3 is CASSGELDGETQYF. Written as DNA, the CDR3 is TGTGCCAGCAGTGGGGAGCTAGACGGGGAGACCCAGTACTTC.

V usage is TRBV19 and J usage is TRBJ1-6; no definite D call. The V and J ends lost 7 bases and 8 bases respectively, with 21 bases between them. This CDR3 region has 16 residues. Germline V gene data show CDR1 as LNHDA and CDR2 as SQIVND (reference sequence). The CDR3 bases are TGTGCCAGTAAGCCCCCCCGGTCCATCGCGGATTCACCCCTCCACTTT. It encodes CASKPPRSIADSPLHF.

The chain employs TRBV19 and TRBJ1-1; D not resolved. This CDR3 spans 14 amino acids. Looked up from germline, CDR1 is LNHDA and CDR2 is SQIVND (reference sequence). V lost 2 bases to trimming and J lost 1 base, with 8 bases between them. The chain's CDR3 is CASSIPAGNTEAFF. Written as DNA, the CDR3 is TGTGCCAGTAGTATACCCGCGGGGAACACTGAAGCTTTCTTT.

The gene calls are TRBV6-2 or TRBV6-3 and TRBJ1-2; D is unresolved. Trimming stripped 0 bases from V and 2 bases from J, with 7 bases between. Germline CDR1 and CDR2: MNHEY and SVGEGT. The CDR3 runs to 14 residues. The CDR3 reads CASSYSGFNYGYTF. CDR3 in DNA: TGTGCCAGCAGTTACTCGGGTTTCAACTATGGCTACACCTTC.

In this sample, this clone turned up once. J is TRBJ2-3 and V is TRBV7-9; D not certain. Germline assignment: CDR1 SEHNR and CDR2 FQNEAQ (reference sequence). The CDR3 extends over 17 amino acids. V lost 2 bases, J lost 2 bases, and 17 bases lay in between. The CDR3 here is CASSLRKSAGHTDTQYF. The CDR3 nucleotides are TGTGCCAGCAGCTTACGTAAGTCTGCCGGGCACACAGATACGCAGTATTTT.

The CDR3 DNA sequence: TGTGCCAGCAGCCCCGAACAATACTATGGCTACACCTTC. It is translated as CASSPEQYYGYTF. This chain uses TRBV6-2 or TRBV6-3 with TRBJ1-2; D is ambiguous. CDR3 length: 13 amino acids. The ends were cut back, 6 bases at V and 3 bases at J, with 11 bases in the middle. Germline CDR1 is MNHEY and CDR2 is SVGEGT.

This chain uses TRBV10-3 with TRBJ2-5; 9 nucleotides agree with TRBD1. The J segment lost 5 bases and the V segment lost 10 bases, leaving 8 bases of the junction unmatched. In germline, CDR1 is ENHRY, CDR2 SYGVKD. This CDR3 region has 13 residues. CDR3 residues: CASSQGADETQYF. In DNA, the CDR3 is TGTGCCAGTTCACAGGGGGCTGATGAGACCCAGTACTTC.

The chain is built from TRBV3-1 (or the pseudogene TRBV3-2) and TRBJ2-1; 8 bases align to TRBD2. This CDR3 contains 16 residues. Germline-derived CDR1 and CDR2 are LGHDT and YNNKEL (reference sequence). With V trimmed by 7 bases and J by 0 bases, 8 bases remained unmatched. The CDR3 here is CASTRVAGSSYNEQFF. CDR3 nucleotides: TGTGCCAGCACCCGTGTAGCGGGGAGCTCCTACAATGAGCAGTTCTTC.

The chain joins TRBV7-9 to TRBJ2-7; D gene ambiguous. Per germline, CDR1 SEHNR and CDR2 FQNEAQ (reference sequence). The CDR3 extends over 15 amino acids. V was pared by 4 bases and J by 2 bases, with 15 bases between. CDR3 in amino acids: CASSSAFEVTYEQYF. In DNA, the CDR3 is TGTGCCAGCAGCTCGGCATTTGAGGTAACCTACGAGCAGTACTTC.

The rearrangement uses TRBV20-1 and TRBJ2-1; D call uncertain. Germline V gene lookup returns CDR1 DFQATT and CDR2 SNEGSKA (reference sequence). V was cut by 6 bases and J by 0 bases, with 15 bases left in between. The CDR3 covers 15 residues. As DNA, the CDR3 is TGCAGTGCCAGTCCCCGGTACAGCTCCTACAATGAGCAGTTCTTC. It encodes CSASPRYSSYNEQFF.

The rearrangement uses TRBV7-9 and TRBJ2-7; D is unclear. The germline V gene encodes CDR1 SEHNR and CDR2 FQNEAQ (reference sequence). This CDR3 comprises 14 residues. Trimming cost V 0 bases and J 2 bases, with 8 bases left between them. DNA of the CDR3: TGTGCCAGCAGCTTAGCACAAACCCCCTACGAGCAGTACTTC. Encoded protein: CASSLAQTPYEQYF.

The chain carries TRBV7-3 and TRBJ2-2; D is undetermined. Trimming left V 5 bases short and J 7 bases short, with 14 bases between. This CDR3 is built from 14 residues. Germline assignment: CDR1 SGHTA and CDR2 FQGTGA. The CDR3 bases are TGTGCCAGCAGCCCCCAGGCTCAGGACGGGGAGCTGTTTTTT. This sequence encodes CASSPQAQDGELFF.

The chain joins TRBV7-3 to TRBJ2-1; 8 bases agree with TRBD1. CDR3 length equals 15 residues. V lost 5 bases and J lost 1; bases outside the gene matches: 4. Germline lookup yields CDR1 SGHTA and CDR2 FQGTGA. This chain's CDR3 is CASSRQGASYNEQFF. The CDR3 DNA is TGTGCCAGCAGCCGCCAGGGGGCGTCCTACAATGAGCAGTTCTTC.

The gene calls are TRBV4-3 and TRBJ1-1; D is unresolved. CDR1 and CDR2 (germline): LGHNA, YSLEER. The CDR3 runs 13 residues. Trimming took off 0 bases at V and 1 base at J, with 3 bases between the two ends. The CDR3 reads CASSQEKNTEAFF. The CDR3 region has the DNA TGCGCCAGCAGCCAAGAGAAGAACACTGAAGCTTTCTTT.

This clone was observed a single time. V is TRBV7-8 and J is TRBJ2-7; 7 bases map to TRBD2. The germline V gene encodes CDR1 SGHVS and CDR2 FQNEAQ. Trimming removed 3 bases from V and 2 bases from J; junction bases left unmatched: 10. The CDR3 covers 16 residues. DNA for the CDR3: TGTGCCAGCAGCTTCCAGCTAGCGGAACCCCCCTACGAGCAGTACTTC. Protein product: CASSFQLAEPPYEQYF.

This clone was seen once. V gene TRBV30 combines with J gene TRBJ1-3, with TRBD1 as a possible D gene (6 bases). The V and J ends lost 3 bases and 5 bases respectively, with 17 bases between them. Germline CDR1 and CDR2: GTSNPN and SVGIG (reference sequence). This CDR3 comprises 15 residues. The CDR3 region is CAWRRGAQIRNTIYF. The CDR3 nucleotides are TGTGCCTGGAGAAGGGGGGCGCAGATACGAAACACCATATATTTT.

The chain carries TRBV5-1 and TRBJ1-1, with D unresolved. Germline CDR1 is SGHRS and CDR2 is YFSETQ. With 0 bases removed from V and 5 bases from J, the gap between germline ends came to 11 bases. The CDR3 is 14 amino acids. DNA for the CDR3: TGCGCCAGCAGCTTGGAATCCACGGGGACTGAAGCTTTCTTT. Translating gives CASSLESTGTEAFF.

This chain uses TRBV11-2 with TRBJ1-5; TRBD1 is a possible D gene (6 bases). In germline, CDR1 is SGHAT, CDR2 FQNNGV. This CDR3 is 16 amino acids long. V lost 5 bases and J lost 4, with 18 bases in between. The CDR3 nucleotides read TGTGCCAGCAGCGTTACAGGGATAGGTCCTAATCAGCCCCAGCATTTT. It encodes CASSVTGIGPNQPQHF.

The chain is built from TRBV3-1 (or the pseudogene TRBV3-2) and TRBJ2-7, with TRBD2 matching over 9 bases. The CDR3 covers 14 residues. Trimming took 2 bases from V and 7 from J; bases not matched to a gene: 6. Germline CDR1 and CDR2: LGHDT and YNNKEL (reference sequence). The CDR3 spells CASSQQAGGSEQYF. The CDR3 nucleotides read TGTGCCAGCAGCCAACAAGCGGGAGGCAGTGAGCAGTACTTC.

The rearrangement links TRBV6-2 or TRBV6-3 to TRBJ1-5, with D possibly matching TRBD1 (5 bases). CDR3 length: 15 amino acids. V gave up 0 bases and J gave up 9 bases, with 15 bases separating them. Looked up from germline, CDR1 is MNHEY and CDR2 is SVGEGT. CDR3 nucleotide sequence: TGTGCCAGCAGTTACTCGACGGGGCCTGGGACGCCCCAGCATTTT. This codes for CASSYSTGPGTPQHF.

The chain employs TRBV6-4 and TRBJ1-1; TRBD1 might be the D (6 bases). Trimming pared 3 bases from V and 1 base from J, leaving 9 bases between. The CDR3 consists of 14 residues. CDR1 MRHNA and CDR2 SNTAGT come from the germline V gene. The CDR3 sequence is CASSEQGGNTEAFF. In DNA, the CDR3 is TGTGCCAGCAGTGAACAGGGAGGGAACACTGAAGCTTTCTTT.

The chain recombines TRBV7-2 with TRBJ2-1; 9 nucleotides line up with TRBD2. V lost 3 bases and J lost 2; bases outside the gene matches: 2. CDR1 is SGHTA, CDR2 FQGNSA, per germline. The CDR3 runs to 15 residues. In nucleotides, the CDR3 is TGTGCCAGCAGCTTCCTAGCGGGGCCCTACAATGAGCAGTTCTTC. It is translated as CASSFLAGPYNEQFF. Using reference TRBV7-2 and TRBJ2-1 for the parts outside the CDR3, the full variable domain is GAGVSQSPSNKVTEKGKDVELRCDPISGHTALYWYRQSLGQGLEFLIYFQGNSAPDKSGLPSDRFSAERTGGSVSTLTIQRTQQEDSAVYLCASSFLAGPYNEQFFGPGTRLTVL.